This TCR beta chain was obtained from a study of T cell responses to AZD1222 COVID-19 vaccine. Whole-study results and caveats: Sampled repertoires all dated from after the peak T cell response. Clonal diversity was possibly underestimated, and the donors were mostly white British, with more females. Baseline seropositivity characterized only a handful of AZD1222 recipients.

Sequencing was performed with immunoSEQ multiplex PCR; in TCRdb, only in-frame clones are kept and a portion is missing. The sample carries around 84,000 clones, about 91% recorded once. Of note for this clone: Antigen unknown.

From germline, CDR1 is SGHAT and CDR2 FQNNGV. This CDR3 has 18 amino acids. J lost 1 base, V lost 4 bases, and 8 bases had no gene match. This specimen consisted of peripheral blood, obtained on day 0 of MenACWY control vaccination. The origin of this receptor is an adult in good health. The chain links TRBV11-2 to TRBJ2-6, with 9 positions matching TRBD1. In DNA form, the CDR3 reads TGTGCCAGCAGCTCACCGGGACAGGGACTATCTGGGGCCAACGTCCTGACTTTC. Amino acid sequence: CASSSPGQGLSGANVLTF.